The sequence of this TCR beta chain was determined in a study of shared clonotypes between healthy human individuals. General study points: Sampling used blood alone; tissue repertoires probably differ.

Execution of the assay was at deep level. The sorted-subset replicate PCRs were given roughly 190 ng DNA, which is tens of thousands of T cell genomes. Assay: immunoSEQ multiplex PCR; the TCRdb copy retains only in-frame clones and omits some. The table shows millions of clones, with about 94% occurring only once. With regard to this clone: Its antigen is as yet unknown.

Germline loops: CDR1 SGHKS, CDR2 YYEKEE (reference sequence). The germline V and J ends were trimmed by 0 bases and 0 bases, with 13 bases remaining between them. The CDR3 is 16 amino acids. Naive CD8 isolation took CD45RO-negative cells positively selected for CCR7 and excluded terminally differentiated effector memory CD45RA+ cells. Sequencing used naive CD8+ T cells sorted from blood. The receptor comes from a man aged 18 to 30 in good health. The chain couples TRBV5-5 to TRBJ2-7; D remains unclear. The CDR3 nucleotides are TGTGCCAGCAGCTTGGGGTCGGGTCTCTTCTCCTACGAGCAGTACTTC. This sequence encodes CASSLGSGLFSYEQYF.